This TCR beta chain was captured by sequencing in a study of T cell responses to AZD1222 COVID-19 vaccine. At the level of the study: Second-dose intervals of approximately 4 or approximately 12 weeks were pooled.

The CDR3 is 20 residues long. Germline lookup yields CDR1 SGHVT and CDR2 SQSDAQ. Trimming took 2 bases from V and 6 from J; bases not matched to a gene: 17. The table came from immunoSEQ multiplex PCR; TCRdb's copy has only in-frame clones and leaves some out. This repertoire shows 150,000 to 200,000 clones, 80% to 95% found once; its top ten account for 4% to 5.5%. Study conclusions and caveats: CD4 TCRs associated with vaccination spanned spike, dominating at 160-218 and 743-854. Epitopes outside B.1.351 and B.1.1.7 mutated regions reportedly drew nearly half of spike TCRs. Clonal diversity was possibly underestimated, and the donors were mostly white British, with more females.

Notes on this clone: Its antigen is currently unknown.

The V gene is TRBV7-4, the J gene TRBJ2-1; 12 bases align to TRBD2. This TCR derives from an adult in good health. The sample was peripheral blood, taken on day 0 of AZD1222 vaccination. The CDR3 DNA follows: TGTGCCAGCAGCTTAAAAGGTGTCGGACTAGCGGGACCGTCAAGCAATGAGCAGTTCTTC. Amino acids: CASSLKGVGLAGPSSNEQFF.